This T cell receptor beta chain was recovered during a study of blood T cell repertoires in COVID-19. Study-wide background: There were acute and convalescent COVID-19 samples, and they came from the United States, Italy and Spain. T cells, B-cell-depleted T cells, or PBMCs supplied cDNA or gDNA.

Original methodology: Reference gene primer amplification gave nucleated cell count estimates. Only in-frame clones appear in the TCRdb table, and some are missing; sequencing was by immunoSEQ multiplex PCR. That table gives V, J and clone size, and the DNA gave D and trimming. Of hundreds of thousands of clones in the sample, roughly 85% were seen once. The material sequenced was peripheral blood. This TCR was sampled from a woman aged 25-40 years with active or convalescent COVID-19.

CDR3 nucleotides: TGTGCCAGCAGCTTAGATAGAGAAAAACTGTTTTTT. Residues: CASSLDREKLFF. V and J are TRBV7-2 and TRBJ1-4; D not certain. CDR3 size: 12 residues. V was clipped by 1 base and J by 8 bases, with 5 bases between them. CDR1 and CDR2 from the germline V gene are SGHTA and FQGNSA.